The entry that follows covers one T cell receptor (beta chain) sequence. What it recognizes is unknown. One end of the junction does not line up with germline, which may come from a read error. This record comes from a study of T-cell memory formation after mild COVID-19. Study-wide results and limits: Day 15 to 85 contracting clones showed balanced CD4/CD8; later expanders leaned CD4+. Among contracting clones, CD4+ were mainly CM/EM and CD8+ enriched in EMRA. Second-wave clones that peaked on day 37 lacked confirmed SARS-CoV-2 specificity.

The authors produced TCR alpha and TCR beta cDNA libraries with sample barcodes and UMIs by 5'RACE using constant-segment primers. From the 5' RACE reads, TCRdb called clonotypes with MiXCR, one entry per CDR3 protein. The table shows about 260,000 distinct CDR3 sequences, with approximately 15% occurring only once. This receptor was obtained from a man in his late teens or twenties who had mild COVID-19 (a few samples of this study predate the infection). Cell type and time point are not known. Sequencing used PBMCs or a T cell subset sorted from them (not recorded which).

CDR3 sequence (DNA): TGTGCCAGCAGATCGTACGAGCGAGGCTACACATTC. It is translated as CASRSYERGYTF. The chain links TRBV7-2 to TRBJ1-2; D gene uncertain. The CDR3 covers 12 residues. From germline, CDR1 is SGHTA and CDR2 FQGNSA.